This TCR beta chain was identified in a study of T-cell reconstitution after alpha-beta-depleted transplantation in children. As it was prepared, the TCRbeta library received unique molecular identifiers. In TCRdb, the PCR reads were re-called with MiXCR into one record per CDR3 protein. The sample holds about 980,000 distinct CDR3 sequences; 25% to 30% are singletons and the top ten take under 30%. In this sample, this clonotype turned up once. What it binds is unknown. CDR3 length equals 15 residues. Germline V CDR1 and CDR2: SGHTA, FQGNSA. V lost 4 bases to trimming and J lost 5 bases, with 17 bases between them. Findings of the study overall: After one year, T-cell counts and TCRbeta diversity mostly came from new T cells. Several hundred expanded graft clones reportedly were the source of alpha-beta T cells about two months after transplant. After transplant, high TCRbeta diversity at day 60 in some patients arose from surviving recipient T cells and thymic progenitors.

The source of this sequence is a boy younger than two who had a stem cell transplant for SCID, so the T cells may come from the graft donor. The chain links TRBV7-2 to TRBJ2-5, with unresolved D. The sample in question was PBMCs, mostly from graft donor cells, obtained 360 days after TCRalphabeta/CD19-depleted stem cell transplant. The DNA for the CDR3 is TGTGCCAGCAGCTCCGGATCGGCCTCCGGGGAGACCCAGTACTTC. Amino acids: CASSSGSASGETQYF. Drawing the rest from reference TRBV7-2 and TRBJ2-5, the complete variable domain is GAGVSQSPSNKVTEKGKDVELRCDPISGHTALYWYRQSLGQGLEFLIYFQGNSAPDKSGLPSDRFSAERTGGSVSTLTIQRTQQEDSAVYLCASSSGSASGETQYFGPGTRLLVL.